Following are 7 T cell receptor beta chains from one sample sequenced in a study of blood T cells in healthy people across ages. A second PCR, run for roughly 7 to 12 cycles, used a sample-barcoded 5' primer plus a J-beta primer mix. Each CDR3 protein is one row after TCRdb ran MiXCR on the 5' RACE reads. The data show about 1,400,000 distinct CDR3 sequences, approximately 59% seen once. Sample: blood. The source is a young man in good health.

This chain links TRBV7-6 with TRBJ2-7, with no clear D. The CDR3 loop spans 12 amino acids. Germline CDR1 is SGHVS and CDR2 is FNYEAQ. The V end was cut by 5 bases, the J end by 6 bases, with 11 bases between. The CDR3 reads CASSPDTSEQYF. The CDR3 DNA sequence: TGTGCCAGCAGCCCAGACACGTCCGAGCAGTACTTC.

V and J are TRBV12-3 or TRBV12-4 and TRBJ2-6; no reliable D call. The CDR3 is 16 residues long. Deletions cut 6 bases from V and 2 bases from J, with 14 bases between. CDR3 sequence reads: CASSSHKRPGANVLTF. CDR3 nucleotides: TGTGCCAGCAGCTCCCATAAAAGGCCTGGGGCCAACGTCCTGACTTTC.

V is TRBV12-3 or TRBV12-4 and J is TRBJ1-2; tentative D call: TRBD1 (6 bases). V was trimmed by 5 bases and J by 5 bases, leaving 18 bases between them. The CDR3 totals 15 residues. The CDR3 protein is CASSLPGHLPYGYTF. The CDR3 DNA follows: TGTGCCAGCAGTCTCCCGGGACATCTACCATATGGCTACACCTTC.

The chain couples TRBV7-8 to TRBJ1-2; D gene ambiguous. V was clipped by 5 bases and J by 1 base, with 17 bases between them. The V gene's germline CDR1 is SGHVS and CDR2 FQNEAQ. This CDR3 region has 16 residues. The CDR3 sequence: CASSPPGRTINYGYTF. As DNA, the CDR3 is TGTGCCAGCAGCCCCCCCGGACGGACGATTAACTATGGCTACACCTTC.

This chain connects TRBV10-3 to TRBJ2-4; D may match TRBD1 or TRBD2 (5 bases each). The germline gives CDR1 ENHRY, CDR2 SYGVKD. The CDR3 runs 18 residues. Trimming cost V 0 bases and J 0 bases, with 15 bases left between them. The DNA of the CDR3 is TGTGCCATCAGTGAGTCGGGGACCGTCAATATAGCCAAAAACATTCAGTACTTC. Protein sequence: CAISESGTVNIAKNIQYF.

The chain carries TRBV5-1 and TRBJ1-3, with 7 positions matching TRBD1. With V trimmed by 4 bases and J by 4 bases, 5 bases remained unmatched. Germline assignment: CDR1 SGHRS and CDR2 YFSETQ. The CDR3 has 14 residues. The CDR3 bases are TGCGCCAGCAGCCCGGGACAGAAAGGAAACACCATATATTTT. It is translated as CASSPGQKGNTIYF.

The J gene is TRBJ2-7, the V gene TRBV20-1, with D unresolved. V was trimmed by 0 bases and J by 0 bases, leaving 9 bases between them. Germline CDR1 DFQATT, CDR2 SNEGSKA (reference sequence). The CDR3 loop spans 14 amino acids. This CDR3 reads CSARDTASSYEQYF. The CDR3 DNA follows: TGCAGTGCTAGAGATACGGCCAGCTCCTACGAGCAGTACTTC.